The 15 T cell receptor beta chains in this list originate from one sample, sequenced in a study of graft-versus-host responses after intestinal transplantation. Profiled with immunoSEQ multiplex PCR; TCRdb holds only in-frame clones, not every one. Counted here are some 39,000 clones, roughly 91% occurring once; the ten biggest clones make up around 6.9%. The sample consisted of PBMCs, taken 260 to 270 days after transplant. These receptors were collected from a human patient who received an intestinal transplant, so some T cells may come from the graft donor.

The CDR3 sequence is CASGFGTGALATNEKLFF. The CDR3 DNA reads as TGTGCTAGTGGTTTCGGGACAGGGGCCCTTGCAACTAATGAAAAACTGTTTTTT. The chain carries TRBV12-5 and TRBJ1-4; 10 bases fit TRBD1. The CDR3 consists of 18 residues. Germline loops: CDR1 LGHNT, CDR2 FRNRAP. V shed 3 bases, J shed 0 bases, and the junction held 7 bases outside the gene matches.

The V gene is TRBV5-1, the J gene TRBJ2-7; 11 bases map to TRBD1. The ends lost 4 bases at V and 2 bases at J; junction bases unmatched: 2. This CDR3 region has 14 residues. CDR1 and CDR2 from the germline V gene are SGHRS and YFSETQ. The CDR3 loop reads CASSRGQGAYEQYF. DNA of the CDR3: TGCGCCAGCAGCAGGGGACAGGGGGCCTACGAGCAGTACTTC.

The chain carries TRBV5-1 and TRBJ2-1; 9 bases agree with TRBD2. CDR1 is SGHRS, CDR2 YFSETQ, per germline. Germline trimming cut 3 bases from V and 3 bases from J; bases unmatched to any gene: 4. The length of the CDR3 is 15 residues. The CDR3 sequence is CASSYLAGLYNEQFF. CDR3 in DNA: TGCGCCAGCAGCTACCTAGCGGGACTCTACAATGAGCAGTTCTTC.

The gene calls are TRBV9 and TRBJ1-6; TRBD1 might be the D (6 bases). Germline-derived CDR1 and CDR2 are SGDLS and YYNGEE. CDR3 length equals 16 residues. Trimming shortened V by 3 bases and J by 8 bases, and 18 bases separated the two germline ends. CDR3 sequence reads: CASSALQRGRDSPLHF. The CDR3 coding sequence is TGTGCCAGCAGCGCCCTACAACGGGGGCGCGATTCACCCCTCCACTTT.

The chain is built from TRBV4-1 and TRBJ1-5, with D unresolved. Germline assignment: CDR1 MGHRA and CDR2 YSYEKL. The CDR3 is made up of 16 amino acids. V lost 1 base and J 0 bases, leaving 10 bases between the germline ends. In DNA form, the CDR3 reads TGCGCCAGCAGCCAAGTTCTGGCGGATAGCAATCAGCCCCAGCATTTT. Translating gives CASSQVLADSNQPQHF.

With respect to this clone: A junction boundary mismatches the germline segment, possibly from a read error. The chain couples TRBV25-1 to TRBJ1-2; 7 nucleotides line up with TRBD1. The CDR3 sequence is 13 residues long. The germline V gene encodes CDR1 MGHDK and CDR2 SYGVNS. The CDR3 spells CASSVPWTGLLNF. CDR3 bases: TGTGCCAGCAGTGTACCCTGGACAGGCTTGTTGAACTTC.

The chain couples TRBV27 to TRBJ2-1; D possibly uses TRBD1 or TRBD2 (5 bases each). The V gene lost 2 bases and the J gene lost 10 bases, with 12 bases spanning the gap. The CDR3 loop spans 13 amino acids. In germline, CDR1 is MNHEY, CDR2 SMNVEV (reference sequence). The chain's CDR3 is CASSLSSWGEQFF. As DNA, the CDR3 is TGTGCCAGCAGTTTAAGCAGCTGGGGGGAGCAGTTCTTC.

The CDR3 loop is CASSPRRTGELFF. CDR3 coding DNA: TGTGCCAGCAGCCCGAGGAGAACCGGGGAGCTGTTTTTT. V is TRBV6-5 and J is TRBJ2-2; D is undetermined. V shed 6 bases and J shed 5 bases, with 10 bases lying between them. The CDR3 is 13 residues long. Germline CDR1 reads MNHEY; CDR2 reads SVGAGI.

This chain uses TRBV7-9 with TRBJ2-7; 9 positions match TRBD1. Germline CDR1 and CDR2: SEHNR and FQNEAQ (reference sequence). V shed 5 bases, J shed 5 bases, and the junction held 7 bases outside the gene matches. The CDR3 is 14 amino acids. The CDR3 coding sequence is TGTGCCAGCAGCCCGGGACAGGGAGTCAACGAGCAGTACTTC. Translated: CASSPGQGVNEQYF.

The rearrangement uses TRBV19 and TRBJ1-2; D unresolved. Trimming took off 7 bases at V and 3 bases at J, with 12 bases between the two ends. The CDR3 is 13 residues long. From germline, CDR1 is LNHDA and CDR2 SQIVND (reference sequence). Here the CDR3 DNA reads TGTGCCAGTAATGACCGGGGAGACTATGGCTACACCTTC. Its translation: CASNDRGDYGYTF.

This chain uses TRBV4-1 with TRBJ1-1, with D possibly TRBD1 on 5 matching bases. In germline, CDR1 is MGHRA, CDR2 YSYEKL. Between the trimmed V and J ends, which lost 3 bases and 1 base, there was a span of 9 bases. The CDR3 has 14 amino acids. The CDR3 here is CASSQGPPNTEAFF. The DNA for the CDR3 is TGCGCCAGCAGCCAGGGGCCACCGAACACTGAAGCTTTCTTT.

V usage is TRBV27 and J usage is TRBJ2-1; D possibly corresponds to TRBD1 (6 bases). Germline values: CDR1 MNHEY, CDR2 SMNVEV (reference sequence). The V and J ends lost 7 bases and 8 bases respectively, with 15 bases between them. The CDR3 has 13 amino acids. CDR3 amino acids: CASNSGGGDEQFF. DNA of the CDR3: TGTGCCAGCAACTCTGGGGGCGGCGATGAGCAGTTCTTC.

The chain links TRBV11-2 to TRBJ2-1; 11 bases align to TRBD2. CDR1 SGHAT and CDR2 FQNNGV come from the germline V gene. The trim removed 2 bases at V and 4 bases at J, leaving 4 bases unmatched. This CDR3 spans 16 amino acids. The CDR3 sequence: CASSLSPSGGYNEQFF. The CDR3, as DNA: TGTGCCAGCAGCTTATCCCCTAGCGGGGGGTACAATGAGCAGTTCTTC.

This chain links TRBV7-9 with TRBJ2-3, with 7 bases lining up with TRBD1. CDR1 is SEHNR and CDR2 is FQNEAQ in the germline V gene (reference sequence). J lost 1 base, V lost 5 bases, and 12 bases had no gene match. The CDR3 runs to 17 residues. The CDR3, as DNA: TGTGCCAGCAGCGTCCCGGGACAGCGCGCGGGCACAGATACGCAGTATTTT. It yields the protein CASSVPGQRAGTDTQYF.

This chain links TRBV5-7 with TRBJ2-1; 15 bases match TRBD2. TRBV5-7 is known as an ORF, though its function is uncertain. The junction had 8 bases not matched to a gene; V was cut back by 0 bases and J by 7 bases. This CDR3 contains 18 residues. The CDR3, as DNA: TGTGCCAGCAGCTTGGAGGGGACTAGCGGGGGGTCTAGGAATGAGCAGTTCTTC. This translates into CASSLEGTSGGSRNEQFF.